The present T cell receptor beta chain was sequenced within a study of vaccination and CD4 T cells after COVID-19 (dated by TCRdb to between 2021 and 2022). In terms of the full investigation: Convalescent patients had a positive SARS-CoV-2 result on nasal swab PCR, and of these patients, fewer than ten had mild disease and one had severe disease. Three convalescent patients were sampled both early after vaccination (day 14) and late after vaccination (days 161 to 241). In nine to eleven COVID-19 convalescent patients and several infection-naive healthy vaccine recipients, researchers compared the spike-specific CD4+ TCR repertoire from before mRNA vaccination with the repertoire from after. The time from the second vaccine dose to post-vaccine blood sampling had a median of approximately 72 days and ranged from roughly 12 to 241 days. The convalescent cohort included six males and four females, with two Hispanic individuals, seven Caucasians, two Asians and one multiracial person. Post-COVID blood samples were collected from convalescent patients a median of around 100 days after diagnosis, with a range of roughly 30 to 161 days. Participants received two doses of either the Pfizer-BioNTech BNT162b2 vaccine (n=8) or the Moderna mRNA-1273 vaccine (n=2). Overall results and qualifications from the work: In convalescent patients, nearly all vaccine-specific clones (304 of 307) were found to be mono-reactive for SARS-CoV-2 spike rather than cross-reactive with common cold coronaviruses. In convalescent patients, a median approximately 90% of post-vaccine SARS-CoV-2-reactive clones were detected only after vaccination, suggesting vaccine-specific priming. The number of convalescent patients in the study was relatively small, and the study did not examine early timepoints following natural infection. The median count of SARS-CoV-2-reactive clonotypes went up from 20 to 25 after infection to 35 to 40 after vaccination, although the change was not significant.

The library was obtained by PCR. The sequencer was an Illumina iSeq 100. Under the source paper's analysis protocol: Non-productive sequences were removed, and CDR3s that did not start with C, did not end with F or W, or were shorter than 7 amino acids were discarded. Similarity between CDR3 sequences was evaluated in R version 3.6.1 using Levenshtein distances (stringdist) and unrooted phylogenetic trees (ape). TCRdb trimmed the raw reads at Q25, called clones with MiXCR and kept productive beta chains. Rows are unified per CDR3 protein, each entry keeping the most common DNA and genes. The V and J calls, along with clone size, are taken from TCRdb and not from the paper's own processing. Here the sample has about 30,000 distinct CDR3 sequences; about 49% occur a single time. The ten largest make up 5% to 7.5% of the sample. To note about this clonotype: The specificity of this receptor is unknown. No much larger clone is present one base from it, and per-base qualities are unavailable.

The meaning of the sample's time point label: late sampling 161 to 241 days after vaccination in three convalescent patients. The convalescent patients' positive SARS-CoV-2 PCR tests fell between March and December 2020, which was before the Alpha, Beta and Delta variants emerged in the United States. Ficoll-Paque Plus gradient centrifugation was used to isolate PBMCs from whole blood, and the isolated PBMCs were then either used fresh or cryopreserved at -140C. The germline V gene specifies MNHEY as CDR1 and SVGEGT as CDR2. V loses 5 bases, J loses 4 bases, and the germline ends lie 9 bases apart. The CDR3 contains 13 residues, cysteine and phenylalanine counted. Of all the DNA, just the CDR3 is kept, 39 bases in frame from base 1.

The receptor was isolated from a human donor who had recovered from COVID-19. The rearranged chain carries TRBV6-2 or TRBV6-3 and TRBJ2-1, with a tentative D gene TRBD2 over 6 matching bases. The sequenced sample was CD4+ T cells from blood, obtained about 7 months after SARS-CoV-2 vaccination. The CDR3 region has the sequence CASSPGLYNEQFF. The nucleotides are TGTGCCAGCAGTCCGGGACTTTACAATGAGCAGTTCTTC.